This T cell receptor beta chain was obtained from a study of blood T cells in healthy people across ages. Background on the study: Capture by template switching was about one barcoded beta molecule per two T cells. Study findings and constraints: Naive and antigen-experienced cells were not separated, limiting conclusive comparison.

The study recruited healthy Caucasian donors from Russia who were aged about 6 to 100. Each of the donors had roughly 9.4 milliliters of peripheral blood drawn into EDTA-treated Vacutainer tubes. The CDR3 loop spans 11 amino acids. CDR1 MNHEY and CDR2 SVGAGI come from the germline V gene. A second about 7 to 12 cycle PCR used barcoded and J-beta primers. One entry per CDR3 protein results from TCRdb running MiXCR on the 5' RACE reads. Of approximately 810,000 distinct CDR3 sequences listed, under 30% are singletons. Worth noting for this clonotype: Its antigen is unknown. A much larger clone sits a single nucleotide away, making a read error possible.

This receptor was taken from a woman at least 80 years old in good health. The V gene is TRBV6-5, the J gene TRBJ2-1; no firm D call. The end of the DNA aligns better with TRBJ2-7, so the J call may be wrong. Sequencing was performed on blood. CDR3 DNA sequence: TGTGCCAGCAGTCACTCCCATGAGCAGTACTTC. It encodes CASSHSHEQYF.